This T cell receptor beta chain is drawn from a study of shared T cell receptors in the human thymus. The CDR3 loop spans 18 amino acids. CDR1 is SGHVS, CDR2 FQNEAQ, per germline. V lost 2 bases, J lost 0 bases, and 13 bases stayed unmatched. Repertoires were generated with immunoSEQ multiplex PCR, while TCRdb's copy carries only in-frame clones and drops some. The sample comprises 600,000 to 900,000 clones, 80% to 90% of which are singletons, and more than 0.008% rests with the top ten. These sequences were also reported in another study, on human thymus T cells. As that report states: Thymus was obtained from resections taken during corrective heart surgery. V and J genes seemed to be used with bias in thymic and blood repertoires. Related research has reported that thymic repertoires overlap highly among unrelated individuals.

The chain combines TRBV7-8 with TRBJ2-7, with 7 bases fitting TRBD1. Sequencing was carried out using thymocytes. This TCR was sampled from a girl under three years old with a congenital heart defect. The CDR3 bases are TGTGCCAGCAGCTTATACAAGGGGGCCGCTCCCCCCTCCTACGAGCAGTACTTC. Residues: CASSLYKGAAPPSYEQYF.